Listed here are 3 T cell receptor beta chains from one sample, sequenced in a study of blood T cell repertoires in COVID-19. The data were produced by immunoSEQ multiplex PCR, yet TCRdb's version contains in-frame clones alone and is incomplete. The sample includes more than 400,000 clones, 80% to 95% of them seen just once. Sequenced: PBMCs or T cells enriched from blood (not recorded which). These TCRs come from a man aged 18 to 35 who had recovered from COVID-19.

This chain links TRBV5-3 with TRBJ1-5; D is unclear. TRBV5-3 is labeled an ORF, and its function is uncertain. The CDR3 spans 10 residues. V lost 4 bases to trimming and J lost 12 bases, with 8 bases between them. The CDR3: CARSPPRQHF. The DNA of the CDR3 is TGTGCCAGAAGCCCGCCGCGCCAGCATTTT.

The V and J genes are TRBV10-3 and TRBJ1-3, with no clear D. Trimming left V 3 bases short and J 2 bases short, with 8 bases between. Germline assignment: CDR1 ENHRY and CDR2 SYGVKD. This CDR3 is 14 amino acids long. CDR3 in DNA: TGTGCCATCAGTGACGGGGTGCCTGGAAACACCATATATTTT. Translating it yields CAISDGVPGNTIYF.

The genes are TRBV7-9 and TRBJ1-1, with 8 bases aligning to TRBD1. Germline V lookup: CDR1 SEHNR, CDR2 FQNEAQ (reference sequence). The CDR3 covers 12 residues. The junction had 8 bases not matched to a gene; V was cut back by 4 bases and J by 13 bases. DNA for the CDR3: TGTGCCAGCAGCTCCACAGGGGGTTCAGTTTTCTTT. It is translated as CASSSTGGSVFF.